One and the same sample provided the 26 T cell receptor gamma chains below, sequenced in a study of intestinal T cells in coeliac disease. TRG repertoires were amplified with LymphoTrack primers from roughly 190 ng of biopsy DNA. TCRdb repeated clone calling on the multiplex PCR reads with CATT. The sample holds under 800 gamma-chain clones, about 43% seen once. For each case, the template was genomic DNA from ten roughly 4.5-µm formalin-fixed paraffin-embedded scrolls. Material for sequencing was a duodenal biopsy. These receptor sequences come from a human donor with celiac disease.

This clone was picked up one time. J is TRGJP1 and V is TRGV8. From germline, CDR1 is VENAVY and CDR2 YDSYNSRV. The CDR3 runs to 14 residues. The trim removed 1 base at V and 7 bases at J, leaving 6 bases unmatched. The CDR3 DNA reads TGTGCCACCTGGGATAGCCCACTTGGTTGGTTCAAGATATTT. Protein: CATWDSPLGWFKIF.

The rearrangement uses TRGV2 and TRGJ1 or TRGJ2. J was trimmed by 10 bases and V by 0 bases; bases with no gene match: 12. The CDR3 totals 14 residues. Per germline, CDR1 EGSNGY and CDR2 YDSYNSKV. In DNA form, the CDR3 reads TGTGCCACCTGGGACGGGCAGGGTATTATAAAGAAACTCTTT. This translates into CATWDGQGIIKKLF.

This sequence joins TRGV10 and TRGJ1 or TRGJ2. TRGV10 has ORF status, its function being uncertain. This CDR3 has 11 residues. Trimming at V came to 8 bases and at J to 13 bases, leaving 12 bases not matched to a gene. CDR3 protein: CAAWAIIKKLF. DNA for the CDR3: TGTGCTGCGTGGGCGATTATAAAAAAACTCTTT.

This clone was picked up a small number of times. At residue 4, the translated DNA and the protein in TCRdb do not agree; the protein given here is derived from the DNA. This chain uses TRGV8 with TRGJP2. CDR1 is VENAVY and CDR2 is YDSYNSRV in the germline V gene. CDR3 length equals 14 residues. The trim removed 8 bases at V and 7 bases at J, leaving 13 bases unmatched. CDR3 nucleotides: TGTGCCACCTTGGGATGGGTATCTGATTGGATCAAGACGTTT. Protein sequence: CATLGWVSDWIKTF.

The rearrangement uses TRGV4 and TRGJP1. Germline V CDR1 and CDR2: EGSTGY, YDSYTSSV. The junction had 18 bases not matched to a gene; V was cut back by 11 bases and J by 12 bases. There are 13 residues in the CDR3. The CDR3 DNA follows: TGTGCCATCCGGACCGGAGGAACAAGGTTCAAGATATTT. Translation gives CAIRTGGTRFKIF.

This clone has a single count. The rearrangement uses TRGV11 and TRGJ1 or TRGJ2. TRGV11 is an ORF for which the function is uncertain. Losses at the gene ends were 13 bases for V and 9 bases for J; bases not matched to a gene: 12. There are 11 residues in the CDR3. CDR3 in amino acids: CAWTWIIKKLF. In DNA form, the CDR3 reads TGTGCCTGGACTTGGATTATTAAGAAACTCTTT.

This clone was counted between two and nine times. The rearrangement uses TRGV4 and TRGJ1 or TRGJ2. The V gene end was trimmed by 0 bases and the J gene end by 7 bases; junction bases not matched to a gene: 6. The germline CDR1 and CDR2 sequences are EGSTGY and YDSYTSSV. CDR3 length: 13 residues. The CDR3 region is CATWDGARYKKLF. In DNA, the CDR3 is TGTGCCACCTGGGATGGGGCGCGATATAAGAAACTCTTT.

This clone is labeled as large (0.1 to 1%). The chain combines TRGV8 with TRGJ1 or TRGJ2. The V and J ends lost 1 base and 4 bases, in that order; junction bases with no gene match: 4. This CDR3 spans 13 amino acids. Germline CDR1 and CDR2: VENAVY and YDSYNSRV. The CDR3 DNA reads TGTGCCACCTGGGATAGCTCATATTATAAGAAACTCTTT. Amino acids: CATWDSSYYKKLF.

V usage is TRGV9 and J usage is TRGJ1 or TRGJ2. Germline values: CDR1 GITISATS, CDR2 ISYDGTV (reference sequence). V shed 0 bases and J 10 bases; nucleotides not matched to a gene: 9. The CDR3 is made up of 13 amino acids. The CDR3 region is CALWEVRIIKKLF. CDR3 bases: TGTGCCTTGTGGGAGGTGCGTATTATAAAGAAACTCTTT.

The chain recombines TRGV3 with TRGJ1 or TRGJ2. Germline V gene data show CDR1 as VTNTFY and CDR2 as YDVSTARD (reference sequence). The CDR3 is made up of 19 amino acids. The ends lost 8 bases at V and 3 bases at J; junction bases unmatched: 28. CDR3 region: CATSGQAAAQFPPYYKKLF. As DNA, the CDR3 is TGTGCCACCTCGGGACAGGCCGCGGCTCAGTTCCCCCCTTATTATAAGAAACTCTTT.

This sequence joins TRGV4 and TRGJ1 or TRGJ2. CDR1 and CDR2 from the germline V gene are EGSTGY and YDSYTSSV. The CDR3 runs to 10 residues. V shed 10 bases and J 12 bases; nucleotides not matched to a gene: 12. The CDR3 nucleotides are TGTGCCACTCAGGGGTGTCGGAAACTCTTT. Translated: CATQGCRKLF.

This chain joins TRGV8 and TRGJP1. V was pared by 1 base and J by 6 bases, with 5 bases of the junction left unmatched. The V gene's germline CDR1 is VENAVY and CDR2 YDSYNSRV. CDR3 length: 14 residues. Here the CDR3 DNA reads TGTGCCACCTGGGATAGAGGGGCTGGTTGGTTCAAGATATTT. It encodes CATWDRGAGWFKIF.

This clone is large by share. The DNA for the CDR3 is TGTGCCACCTGGGATGGTTATAAGAAACTCTTT. Its translation is CATWDGYKKLF. This chain uses TRGV8 with TRGJ1 or TRGJ2. Germline V gene lookup returns CDR1 VENAVY and CDR2 YDSYNSRV. The V and J ends lost 3 bases and 6 bases, in that order; junction bases with no gene match: 2. CDR3 length: 11 amino acids.

A few counts support this clone. V is TRGV8 and J is TRGJ1 or TRGJ2. Germline values: CDR1 VENAVY, CDR2 YDSYNSRV. This CDR3 is 17 amino acids long. V lost 0 bases and J lost 2; bases outside the gene matches: 13. The CDR3 loop is CATWDRGWRLDYYKKLF. In DNA, the CDR3 is TGTGCCACCTGGGATAGGGGGTGGAGATTGGATTATTATAAGAAACTCTTT.

This clone has a handful of counts. The chain combines TRGV8 with TRGJP1. This CDR3 spans 17 amino acids. V dropped 2 bases and J dropped 5; count of bases not matched to a gene: 14. Germline CDR1 and CDR2: VENAVY and YDSYNSRV. CDR3 sequence reads: CATWDKGGIPTGWFKIF. CDR3 DNA: TGTGCCACCTGGGATAAGGGGGGGATACCGACTGGTTGGTTCAAGATATTT.

This chain connects TRGV4 to TRGJ1 or TRGJ2. V lost 0 bases, J lost 8 bases, and 7 bases stayed unmatched. The CDR3 totals 13 residues. Germline values: CDR1 EGSTGY, CDR2 YDSYTSSV. CDR3 sequence: CATWDGRDNKKLF. The CDR3 DNA sequence: TGTGCCACCTGGGATGGGCGCGATAATAAGAAACTCTTT.

This clone is judged hyperexpanded (1% or more). The V and J genes are TRGV10 and TRGJP1. TRGV10 is an ORF for which the function is uncertain. Trimming at V came to 8 bases and at J to 2 bases, leaving 9 bases not matched to a gene. This CDR3 comprises 15 residues. CDR3 region: CAAWDYWTTGWFKIF. For the CDR3, the DNA is TGTGCTGCGTGGGATTATTGGACCACTGGTTGGTTCAAGATATTT.

V is TRGV8 and J is TRGJP1. The V gene's germline CDR1 is VENAVY and CDR2 YDSYNSRV. The length of the CDR3 is 14 residues. CDR3 protein: CAPGTWASGWFKIF. CDR3 coding DNA: TGTGCACCTGGGACATGGGCTTCTGGTTGGTTCAAGATATTT.

This clone was seen a few times. The chain joins TRGV9 to TRGJP1. Trimming at V came to 10 bases and at J to 0 bases, leaving 14 bases not matched to a gene. Germline lookup yields CDR1 GITISATS and CDR2 ISYDGTV (reference sequence). The CDR3 consists of 16 residues. In nucleotides, the CDR3 is TGTGCCTTTGTGGGAGGTGCCCATACCACTGGTTGGTTCAAGATATTT. As protein: CAFVGGAHTTGWFKIF.

The rearrangement links TRGV10 to TRGJ1 or TRGJ2. TRGV10 is treated as an ORF (open reading frame) with a function not yet certain. V was pared by 7 bases and J by 11 bases, with 3 bases of the junction left unmatched. The CDR3 length is 9 residues. The CDR3 reads CAAWLQKLF. The CDR3 DNA reads TGTGCTGCGTGGTTACAGAAACTCTTT.

Concerning this clone: The TCRdb record carries a much larger clone's protein, which differs from this DNA's translation at residue 5; a read error is the likely cause, and the protein listed here is the DNA translation. The gene calls are TRGV10 and TRGJ1 or TRGJ2. TRGV10 is labeled an ORF, and its function is uncertain. This CDR3 region has 11 residues. CDR3 loop: CAAWGYNKKLF. The CDR3 DNA is TGTGCTGCGTGGGGTTATAATAAGAAACTCTTT.

V is TRGV4 and J is TRGJ1 or TRGJ2. Per the germline V gene, CDR1 is EGSTGY and CDR2 is YDSYTSSV. CDR3 length: 14 amino acids. V shed 0 bases and J 6 bases; nucleotides not matched to a gene: 8. CDR3 nucleotides: TGTGCCACCTGGGATGGGTCCGGGATTTATAAGAAACTCTTT. Encoded protein: CATWDGSGIYKKLF.

The chain has TRGV9 and TRGJP1. CDR1 and CDR2 (germline): GITISATS, ISYDGTV (reference sequence). The ends lost 5 bases at V and 0 bases at J; junction bases unmatched: 9. This CDR3 contains 16 residues. CDR3 nucleotides: TGTGCCTTGTGGGGGGGTGCCCATACCACTGGTTGGTTCAAGATATTT. Translated: CALWGGAHTTGWFKIF.

This clone is labeled as large. The rearrangement uses TRGV5 and TRGJ1 or TRGJ2. J gave up 11 bases and V 6 bases, and 7 bases lay outside the gene matches. Looked up from germline, CDR1 is VINAFY and CDR2 is YDVSNSKD. The CDR3 has 10 residues. The CDR3 here is CATWWGQKLF. The CDR3 nucleotides read TGTGCCACCTGGTGGGGGCAGAAACTCTTT.

This clone was seen only a few times. TCRdb attributes to this sequence the protein of a much larger clone, which differs from the DNA translation at residue 6; a read error is likely, and the protein displayed is translated from the DNA. The gene calls are TRGV9 and TRGJP1. CDR3 length: 17 residues. CDR1 and CDR2 from the germline V gene are GITISATS and ISYDGTV (reference sequence). J was trimmed by 0 bases and V by 2 bases; bases with no gene match: 9. The CDR3: CALWEDQNYTTGWFKIF. The CDR3, as DNA: TGTGCCTTGTGGGAGGACCAAAACTATACCACTGGTTGGTTCAAGATATTT.

The chain employs TRGV4 and TRGJ1 or TRGJ2. In germline, CDR1 is EGSTGY, CDR2 YDSYTSSV. V shed 6 bases, J shed 4 bases, and the junction held 9 bases outside the gene matches. The CDR3 is 13 amino acids. The CDR3 loop is CATWTSPYYKKLF. Written as DNA, the CDR3 is TGTGCCACCTGGACCTCTCCGTATTATAAGAAACTCTTT.